Listed here is a single T cell receptor beta chain. Its antigen target is currently unknown. No qualities accompany the bases; no much larger clone lies one base away. Participants in the prospective study were enrolled through a virtual design, were aged roughly 18 to 100 years, and lived in roughly 26 United States geographic areas. Cohort assignment in the prospective study relied on participant-reported clinical history from a screening survey and a study questionnaire. Recovered participants in ImmuneRACE Cohort 3 were defined by two consecutive negative NP/OP PCR tests, clearance by a healthcare professional, or resolution of symptoms. Mobile phlebotomists in the prospective study collected whole blood, serum and a nasopharyngeal or oropharyngeal swab from every participant. Over a roughly 2-month period, participants in the prospective study had the option of providing additional blood draws and questionnaires. Prospective study blood samples were shipped either frozen or at room temperature before DNA extraction.

These data belong to a study of blood T cell repertoires in COVID-19 (dated by TCRdb to 2018 to 2020). For the study in its entirety: Collaborator samples came from the United States, Italy and Spain and covered acute and convalescent phases of COVID-19. The material from the prospective study consisted of cDNA or gDNA derived from T cells, B-cell-depleted T cells, or PBMCs. Deeply sampled blood TCRbeta repertoires from subjects exposed to, actively infected with, or recovered from COVID-19 were included in the dataset. The repertoires were made available in a free public database intended to serve as a resource for research on the immune response to SARS-CoV-2. The samples were drawn from the first 160 participants of the ongoing ImmuneRACE study and from some 1,300 subjects provided by 6 global collaborators. Sample metadata almost always included a de-identified subject ID, COVID-19 status, age in years and sex. Where available, HLA class I and class II types were obtained from metadata supplied by the sample provider rather than from assay-based typing. Points the paper makes about the study in general: How much clinical and demographic metadata was included differed by source and by participant, and the metadata was provided uncurated.

The CDR3 runs 11 amino acids, cysteine and phenylalanine included. Only CDR3 DNA is held: 33 bases, read in frame from base 1. V is shortened by 3 bases, J by 5 bases, and the region joining them spans 6 bases. The CDR1 and CDR2 encoded by the germline V gene (reference sequence) are DFQATT and SNEGSKA. TCRbeta CDR3 regions were amplified from genomic DNA using the immunoSEQ Assay, a bias-controlled multiplex PCR. The authors' pipeline ran thus. Nucleated cell counts per sample were estimated from amplification of reference gene primers within the assay. Sequence reads were collapsed and filtered to measure the absolute abundance of every unique TCRbeta CDR3 rearrangement. For each sample, productive Simpson clonality was calculated as the square root of Simpson's diversity index over productive rearrangements. In its TCRdb copy, this immuneACCESS table keeps in-frame sequences only and misses some clones. Where compared with another copy, unresolved V genes explain less than half of these, and the others have no known cause. The DNA was the basis for D and trimming; V, J and clone size are from that table. The sample records roughly 260,000 clones, 75% to 95% of which are singletons. 1.9% of the sample belongs to the ten largest clones.

Sequenced sample: PBMCs or T cells enriched from blood (not recorded which). This receptor was obtained from a woman younger than 35 who had recovered from COVID-19. The chain is made from TRBV20-1 and TRBJ2-3; the D gene cannot be named for sure. The sequenced DNA: TGCAGTGCTAGCTGGAGAGATACGCAGTATTTT. This sequence encodes CSASWRDTQYF.